This T cell receptor (beta chain) is from a study of blood T cell repertoires in COVID-19. Cohort allocation depended upon clinical history that participants reported. Produced via immunoSEQ multiplex PCR; TCRdb's table is partial and in-frame only. The sample consists of some 130,000 clones, roughly 83% of them appearing once. This CDR3 contains 14 residues. V lost 1 base, J lost 5 bases, and 9 bases lay in between. From germline, CDR1 is SGHTA and CDR2 FQGNSA. J is TRBJ1-5 and V is TRBV7-2; no reliable D call. This clonotype originated in a man aged 35 to 55 with acute COVID-19. Sequencing input: PBMCs or T cells enriched from blood (not recorded which). DNA for the CDR3: TGTGCCAGCAGCTTAGAAGTCCAGGATCAGCCCCAGCATTTT. Its protein product is CASSLEVQDQPQHF.